This TCR beta chain was captured in a study of cytotoxic CD8 clonotypes in ibrutinib-treated CLL. Whole-study context: 11 relapsed/refractory, 15 treatment-naive; 17 IGHV unmutated. Points from the study as a whole: Baseline clonality was higher than in age-matched healthy donors and moved in step with circulating CD8+ T-cell counts. Public clonotypes occurred uncommonly; on treatment, they contracted or remained stable. Clonality was higher at ibrutinib response and returned toward baseline at progression.

TCRdb keeps only in-frame clones here, not all; method: immunoSEQ multiplex PCR. There are a few hundred thousand clones in the sample; about 64% occur only once, and roughly 6.3% lies in the top ten. As concerns this clone: Its antigen is not known.

The TCR sequence derives from a human donor with chronic lymphocytic leukemia. This sample comprised PBMCs, obtained after 36 months of ibrutinib treatment.

CDR3 loop: CASSLSPLSTGELFF. The DNA for the CDR3 is TGTGCCAGCAGCTTGTCTCCTCTGTCCACCGGGGAGCTGTTTTTT. The chain recombines TRBV7-9 with TRBJ2-2; D unresolved. The germline V gene encodes CDR1 SEHNR and CDR2 FQNEAQ (reference sequence). The CDR3 loop spans 15 amino acids. V was pared by 3 bases and J by 4 bases, with 12 bases between.